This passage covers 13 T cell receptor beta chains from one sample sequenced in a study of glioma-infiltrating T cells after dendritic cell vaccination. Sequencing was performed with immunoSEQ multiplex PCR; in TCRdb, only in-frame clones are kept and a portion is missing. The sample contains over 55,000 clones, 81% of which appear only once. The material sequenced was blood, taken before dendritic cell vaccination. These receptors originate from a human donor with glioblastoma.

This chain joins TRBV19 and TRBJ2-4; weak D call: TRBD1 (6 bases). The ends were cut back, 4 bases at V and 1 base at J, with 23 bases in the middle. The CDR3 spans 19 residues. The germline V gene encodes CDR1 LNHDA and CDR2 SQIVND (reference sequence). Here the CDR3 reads CASSTHSLTDQGAKNIQYF. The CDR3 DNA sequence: TGTGCCAGTAGTACCCACTCATTGACAGACCAGGGGGCCAAAAACATTCAGTACTTC.

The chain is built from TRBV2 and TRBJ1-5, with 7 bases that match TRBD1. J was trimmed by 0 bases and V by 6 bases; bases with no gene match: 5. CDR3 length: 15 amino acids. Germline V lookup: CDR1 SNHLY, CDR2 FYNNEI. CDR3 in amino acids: CASSGGQYSNQPQHF. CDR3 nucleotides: TGTGCCAGCAGCGGGGGACAGTATAGCAATCAGCCCCAGCATTTT.

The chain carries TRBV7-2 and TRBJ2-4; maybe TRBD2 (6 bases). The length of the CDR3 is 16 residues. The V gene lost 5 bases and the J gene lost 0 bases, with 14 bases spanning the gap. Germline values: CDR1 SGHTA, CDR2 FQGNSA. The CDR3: CASSRVAGIAKNIQYF. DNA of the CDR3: TGTGCCAGCAGCCGGGTGGCGGGGATAGCCAAAAACATTCAGTACTTC.

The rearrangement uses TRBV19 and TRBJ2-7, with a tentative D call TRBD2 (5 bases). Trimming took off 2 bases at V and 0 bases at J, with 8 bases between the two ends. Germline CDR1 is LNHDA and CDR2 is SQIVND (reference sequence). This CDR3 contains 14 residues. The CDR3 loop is CASSIRGASYEQYF. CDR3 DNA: TGTGCCAGTAGTATACGGGGAGCCTCCTACGAGCAGTACTTC.

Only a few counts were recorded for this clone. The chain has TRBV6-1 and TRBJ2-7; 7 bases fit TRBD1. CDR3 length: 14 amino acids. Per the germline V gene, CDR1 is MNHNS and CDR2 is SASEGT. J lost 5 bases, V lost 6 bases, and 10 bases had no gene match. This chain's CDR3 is CASRDGQAEDEQYF. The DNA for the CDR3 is TGTGCCAGCAGAGACGGACAGGCGGAGGACGAGCAGTACTTC.

As DNA, the CDR3 is TGTGCCACCGTTTTAGAGGGCCAATATCAGCCCCAGCATTTT. This codes for CATVLEGQYQPQHF. The chain links TRBV6-1 to TRBJ1-5; D is undetermined. From germline, CDR1 is MNHNS and CDR2 SASEGT. Trimming shortened V by 10 bases and J by 5 bases, and 18 bases separated the two germline ends. The CDR3 consists of 14 residues.

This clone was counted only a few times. CDR3 DNA sequence: TGTGCCAGCAGTACCGCGGGGGCCACCTACGAGCAGTACTTC. Its protein is CASSTAGATYEQYF. V gene TRBV5-6 combines with J gene TRBJ2-7; D is perhaps TRBD2 (7 bases). Trimming took 5 bases from V and 2 from J, leaving 14 bases between them. CDR3 size: 14 residues. Germline assignment: CDR1 SGHDT and CDR2 YYEEEE.

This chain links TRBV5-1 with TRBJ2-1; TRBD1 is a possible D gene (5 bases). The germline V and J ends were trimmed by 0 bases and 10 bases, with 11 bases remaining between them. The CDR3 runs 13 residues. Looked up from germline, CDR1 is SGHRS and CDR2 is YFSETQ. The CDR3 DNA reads TGCGCCAGCAGCTTGGCAGGGTCAGGGGAGCAGTTCTTC. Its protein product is CASSLAGSGEQFF.

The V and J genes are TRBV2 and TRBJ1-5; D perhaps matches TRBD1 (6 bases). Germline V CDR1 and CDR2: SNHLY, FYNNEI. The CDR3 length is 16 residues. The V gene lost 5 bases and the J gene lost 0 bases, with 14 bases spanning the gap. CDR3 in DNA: TGTGCCAGCAGTATAGGACAGACCCTTAGCAATCAGCCCCAGCATTTT. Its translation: CASSIGQTLSNQPQHF.

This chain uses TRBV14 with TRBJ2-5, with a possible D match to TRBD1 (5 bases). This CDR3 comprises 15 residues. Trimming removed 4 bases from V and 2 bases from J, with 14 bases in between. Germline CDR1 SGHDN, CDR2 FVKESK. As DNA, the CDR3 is TGTGCCAGCAGCCCTGCTGGGGCCCGGCAAGAGACCCAGTACTTC. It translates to CASSPAGARQETQYF.

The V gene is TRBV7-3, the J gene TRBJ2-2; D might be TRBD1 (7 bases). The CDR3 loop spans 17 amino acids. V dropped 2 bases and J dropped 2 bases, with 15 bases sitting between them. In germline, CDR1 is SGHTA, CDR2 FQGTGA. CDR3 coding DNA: TGTGCCAGCAGCTTAGATCGGAGGGGGCGTAACACCGGGGAGCTGTTTTTT. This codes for CASSLDRRGRNTGELFF.

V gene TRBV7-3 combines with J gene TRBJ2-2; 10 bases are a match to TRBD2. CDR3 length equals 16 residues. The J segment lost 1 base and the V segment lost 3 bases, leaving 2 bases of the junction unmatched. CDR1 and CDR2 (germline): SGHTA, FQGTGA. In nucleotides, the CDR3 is TGTGCCAGCAGCTTCCCTAGCGGGGGGAACACCGGGGAGCTGTTTTTT. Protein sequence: CASSFPSGGNTGELFF.

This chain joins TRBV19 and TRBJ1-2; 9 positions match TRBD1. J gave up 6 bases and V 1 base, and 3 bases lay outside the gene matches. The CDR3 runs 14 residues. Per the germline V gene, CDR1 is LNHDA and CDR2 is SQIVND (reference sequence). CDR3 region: CASSIAGTGNGYTF. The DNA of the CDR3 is TGTGCCAGTAGTATAGCCGGGACAGGGAATGGCTACACCTTC.